One sample yielded the 11 T cell receptor beta chains listed below, sequenced in a study of CD39 and CD103 CD8 tumor-infiltrating T cells. TCRdb keeps only in-frame clones here, not all; method: immunoSEQ multiplex PCR. Here the sample spans around 7,400 clones, around two thirds being singletons. The sequencing input was CD8+ T cells sorted from blood. Regarding subset: total memory CD8 T cells (CD45RA-CCR7+/-) from blood or uninvolved lymph node. The origin of the receptors is a human donor with head and neck squamous cell carcinoma.

This clone is medium-sized within its sample. The V call is TRBV2, the J call TRBJ1-1; D remains ambiguous. The CDR3 consists of 11 residues. Trimming stripped 7 bases from V and 7 bases from J, with 10 bases between. The germline V gene encodes CDR1 SNHLY and CDR2 FYNNEI. CDR3 DNA sequence: TGTGCCAGCACGATTGGCAATGAAGCTTTCTTT. Its translation: CASTIGNEAFF.

The V and J genes are TRBV7-6 and TRBJ1-1; the D gene is possibly TRBD1 (5 bases). V lost 3 bases to trimming and J lost 5 bases, with 10 bases between them. Germline V gene lookup returns CDR1 SGHVS and CDR2 FNYEAQ. There are 13 residues in the CDR3. This chain's CDR3 is CASSLGPKTEAFF. The CDR3 bases are TGTGCCAGCAGCTTGGGACCGAAGACTGAAGCTTTCTTT.

The chain carries TRBV4-3 and TRBJ2-5; no definite D call. The end of the DNA fits TRBJ2-7 better, so the J call may be wrong. The CDR3 has 13 residues. Germline V gene sequence: CDR1 LGHNA, CDR2 YSLEER. The CDR3 region is CASSQDSGYEQYF. In nucleotides, the CDR3 is TGCGCCAGCAGCCAAGATAGTGGCTACGAGCAGTACTTC.

The chain employs TRBV9 and TRBJ1-2; tentative D call: TRBD1 (6 bases). The CDR3 length is 16 residues. Germline values: CDR1 SGDLS, CDR2 YYNGEE. V was cut by 0 bases and J by 4 bases, with 16 bases left in between. In DNA form, the CDR3 reads TGTGCCAGCAGCGTAGTAGACCGACAGGCCCCCTATGGCTACACCTTC. Protein: CASSVVDRQAPYGYTF.

This chain joins TRBV13 and TRBJ2-7, with 12 bases aligning to TRBD2. J gave up 3 bases and V 5 bases, and 2 bases lay outside the gene matches. The CDR3 runs 14 residues. In germline, CDR1 is PRHDT, CDR2 FYEKMQ (reference sequence). Written as DNA, the CDR3 is TGTGCCAGCAGCCGGACTAGCGGGATCTACGAGCAGTACTTC. Residues: CASSRTSGIYEQYF. Variable domain in full (rest from reference TRBV13 and TRBJ2-7): AAGVIQSPRHLIKEKRETATLKCYPIPRHDTVYWYQQGPGQDPQFLISFYEKMQSDKGSIPDRFSAQQFSDYHSELNMSSLELGDSALYFCASSRTSGIYEQYFGPGTRLTVT.

The V gene is TRBV6-5, the J gene TRBJ2-1; maybe TRBD2 (5 bases). This CDR3 spans 16 amino acids. Per germline, CDR1 MNHEY and CDR2 SVGAGI. V shed 1 base and J shed 1 base, with 11 bases lying between them. The CDR3 DNA sequence: TGTGCCAGCAGTTACTTAGCGAGCGGTTCCTACAATGAGCAGTTCTTC. This translates into CASSYLASGSYNEQFF.

The chain uses TRBV4-1 and TRBJ1-5; D gene uncertain. From germline, CDR1 is MGHRA and CDR2 YSYEKL. V was shortened by 1 base and J by 8 bases, with 12 bases between the two germline ends. This CDR3 has 14 amino acids. The chain's CDR3 is CASSQVTAAEPQHF. Written as DNA, the CDR3 is TGCGCCAGCAGCCAAGTTACTGCGGCCGAGCCCCAGCATTTT.

In this sample, this clone turned up a few times. This chain connects TRBV5-1 to TRBJ1-4; D remains ambiguous. The V gene lost 0 bases and the J gene lost 2 bases, with 11 bases spanning the gap. Looked up from germline, CDR1 is SGHRS and CDR2 is YFSETQ. The CDR3 runs 16 residues. CDR3 loop: CASSLGITTTNEKLFF. The DNA for the CDR3 is TGCGCCAGCAGCTTGGGGATAACTACGACTAATGAAAAACTGTTTTTT.

This sequence joins TRBV27 and TRBJ1-2; D is unclear. The V end lost 4 bases, the J end lost 0 bases, and 9 bases lay between the germline ends. The CDR3 spans 14 residues. CDR1 and CDR2 (germline): MNHEY, SMNVEV (reference sequence). CDR3 protein: CASSWYGTNYGYTF. CDR3 coding DNA: TGTGCCAGCAGTTGGTACGGAACTAACTATGGCTACACCTTC.

This clone was observed a handful of times. This chain connects TRBV21-1 to TRBJ2-4; the D call of TRBD2 is as the table states it, not checked on the DNA. TRBV21-1 is tagged as a pseudogene. This CDR3 comprises 22 residues. CDR3 sequence (DNA): TGTGCCAGCAGCAAAGGGCCCCGGACTAGCGGGGGCCCGGTGGGGGGCAAAAACATTCAGTACTTC. Protein: CASSKGPRTSGGPVGGKNIQYF.

This chain links TRBV7-9 with TRBJ1-2; D is ambiguous. This CDR3 has 15 residues. Deletions cut 5 bases from V and 4 bases from J, with 17 bases between. Looked up from germline, CDR1 is SEHNR and CDR2 is FQNEAQ (reference sequence). The CDR3 nucleotides read TGTGCCAGCAGCCCTATGCATGGGGAGGCCTATGGCTACACCTTC. Its translation: CASSPMHGEAYGYTF.